The 5 T cell receptor beta chains listed next were all sequenced from one sample in a study of blood T cell repertoires in COVID-19. TCRdb keeps only in-frame clones here, not all; method: immunoSEQ multiplex PCR. The sample holds about 100,000 clones; 87% are singletons and the top ten take just under 20%. Sequenced input: peripheral blood. The origin of the receptors is a human donor in a cohort sampled during active COVID-19.

This chain uses TRBV28 with TRBJ1-1, with TRBD1 identical over 9 bases. The trim removed 2 bases at V and 4 bases at J, leaving 5 bases unmatched. The germline V gene encodes CDR1 MDHEN and CDR2 SYDVKM. This CDR3 has 15 amino acids. CDR3 loop: CASSLPDRGRTEAFF. The CDR3 DNA is TGTGCCAGCAGTTTACCGGACAGGGGACGCACTGAAGCTTTCTTT.

The chain has TRBV27 and TRBJ2-5; D is perhaps TRBD2 (5 bases). The germline V gene encodes CDR1 MNHEY and CDR2 SMNVEV (reference sequence). This CDR3 has 16 residues. Trimming took off 2 bases at V and 5 bases at J, with 18 bases between the two ends. The DNA of the CDR3 is TGTGCCAGCAGTTTAGAGGGTCTCACTAGAGGGGAGACCCAGTACTTC. Its translation: CASSLEGLTRGETQYF.

This chain connects TRBV12-3 or TRBV12-4 to TRBJ1-4; D not certain. The V gene lost 3 bases and the J gene lost 8 bases, with 4 bases spanning the gap. The CDR3 consists of 11 residues. CDR3 sequence reads: CASSLREKLFF. In DNA form, the CDR3 reads TGTGCCAGCAGTTTGCGGGAAAAACTGTTTTTT.

The rearrangement links TRBV5-5 to TRBJ1-1; possibly TRBD1 for D (6 bases). The CDR3 spans 14 residues. Trimming took 4 bases from V and 1 from J, leaving 11 bases between them. CDR1 is SGHKS, CDR2 YYEKEE, per germline (reference sequence). CDR3 sequence reads: CASSPGTKNTEAFF. Written as DNA, the CDR3 is TGTGCCAGCAGCCCCGGGACAAAGAACACTGAAGCTTTCTTT.

This sequence joins TRBV9 and TRBJ2-5, with 16 bases lining up with TRBD2. After removal of 2 bases from V and 7 bases from J, the junction contained 5 bases not matched to a gene. The germline V gene has CDR1 SGDLS and CDR2 YYNGEE. The CDR3 consists of 16 residues. The CDR3 region has the DNA TGTGCCAGCAGCGTGGGACTAGCGGGAGGGTTGGCGACCCAGTACTTC. It translates to CASSVGLAGGLATQYF.